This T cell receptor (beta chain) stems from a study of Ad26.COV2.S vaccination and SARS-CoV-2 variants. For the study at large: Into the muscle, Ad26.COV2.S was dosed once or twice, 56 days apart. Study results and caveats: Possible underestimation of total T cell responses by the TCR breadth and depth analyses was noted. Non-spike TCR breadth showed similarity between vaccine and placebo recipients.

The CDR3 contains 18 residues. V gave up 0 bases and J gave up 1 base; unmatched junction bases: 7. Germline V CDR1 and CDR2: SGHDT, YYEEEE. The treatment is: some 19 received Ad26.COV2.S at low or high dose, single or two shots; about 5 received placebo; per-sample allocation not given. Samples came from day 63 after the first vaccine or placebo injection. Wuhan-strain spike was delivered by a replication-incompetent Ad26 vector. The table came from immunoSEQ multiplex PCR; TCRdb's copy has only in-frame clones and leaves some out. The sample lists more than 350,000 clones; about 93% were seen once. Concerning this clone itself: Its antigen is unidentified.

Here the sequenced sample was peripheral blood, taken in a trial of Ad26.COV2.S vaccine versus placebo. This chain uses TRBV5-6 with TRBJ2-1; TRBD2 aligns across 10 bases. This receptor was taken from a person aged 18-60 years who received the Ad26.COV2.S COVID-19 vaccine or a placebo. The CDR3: CASSLGAGGPGSYNEQFF. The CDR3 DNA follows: TGTGCCAGCAGCTTGGGAGCGGGAGGGCCCGGGTCCTACAATGAGCAGTTCTTC.